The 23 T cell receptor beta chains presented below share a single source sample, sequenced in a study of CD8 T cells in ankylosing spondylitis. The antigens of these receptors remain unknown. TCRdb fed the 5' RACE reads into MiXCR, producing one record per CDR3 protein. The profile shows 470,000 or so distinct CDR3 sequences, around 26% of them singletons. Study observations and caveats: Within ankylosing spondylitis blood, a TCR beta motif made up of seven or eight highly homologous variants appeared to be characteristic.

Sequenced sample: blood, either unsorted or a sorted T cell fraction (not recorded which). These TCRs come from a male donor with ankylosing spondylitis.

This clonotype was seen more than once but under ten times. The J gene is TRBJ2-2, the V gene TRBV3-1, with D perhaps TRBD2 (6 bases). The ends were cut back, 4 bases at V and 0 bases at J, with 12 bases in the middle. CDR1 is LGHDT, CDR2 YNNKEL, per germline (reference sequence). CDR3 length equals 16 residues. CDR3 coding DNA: TGTGCCAGCAGCCCCCTAGCGAACGCGAACACCGGGGAGCTGTTTTTT. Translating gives CASSPLANANTGELFF.

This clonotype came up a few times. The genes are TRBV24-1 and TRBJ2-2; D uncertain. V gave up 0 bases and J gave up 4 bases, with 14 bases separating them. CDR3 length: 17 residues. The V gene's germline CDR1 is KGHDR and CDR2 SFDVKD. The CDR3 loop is CATSDLYGDPATGELFF. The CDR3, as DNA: TGTGCCACCAGTGATTTGTATGGGGATCCCGCCACCGGGGAGCTGTTTTTT.

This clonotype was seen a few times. CDR3 DNA sequence: TGCGCCAGCAGCCCCCGGGACGCAATTTCCTACAATGAGCAGTTCTTC. Its translation is CASSPRDAISYNEQFF. V usage is TRBV5-1 and J usage is TRBJ2-1; perhaps D is TRBD1 or TRBD2 (5 bases each). In germline, CDR1 is SGHRS, CDR2 YFSETQ. CDR3 size: 16 residues. V lost 4 bases and J lost 1, with 15 bases in between. The complete variable domain, with remaining parts taken from reference TRBV5-1 and TRBJ2-1, reads KAGVTQTPRYLIKTRGQQVTLSCSPISGHRSVSWYQQTPGQGLQFLFEYFSETQRNKGNFPGRFSGRQFSNSRSEMNVSTLELGDSALYLCASSPRDAISYNEQFFGPGTRLTVL.

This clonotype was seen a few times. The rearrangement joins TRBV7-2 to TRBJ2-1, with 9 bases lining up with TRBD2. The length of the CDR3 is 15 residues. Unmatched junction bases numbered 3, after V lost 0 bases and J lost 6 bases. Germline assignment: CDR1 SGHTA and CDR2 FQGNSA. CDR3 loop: CASSLAASGINEQFF. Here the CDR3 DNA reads TGTGCCAGCAGCTTAGCGGCTAGCGGGATCAATGAGCAGTTCTTC.

This chain's CDR3 is CASSLGLAGGSNEQFF. Here the CDR3 DNA reads TGTGCCAGCAGTTTGGGACTAGCGGGAGGTTCTAATGAGCAGTTCTTC. The V gene is TRBV12-3 or TRBV12-4, the J gene TRBJ2-1; 15 bases agree with TRBD2. V trimming: 3 bases; J trimming: 7 bases; junction bases outside the gene matches: 4. The CDR3 sequence is 16 residues long.

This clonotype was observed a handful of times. Written as DNA, the CDR3 is TGTGCCAGCAGCTTACGGACAAGCTCTGGGGCCAACGTCCTGACTTTC. This encodes CASSLRTSSGANVLTF. The V call is TRBV11-2, the J call TRBJ2-6, with a possible D match to TRBD1 (5 bases). Germline V gene sequence: CDR1 SGHAT, CDR2 FQNNGV. V dropped 2 bases and J dropped 0 bases, with 8 bases sitting between them. This CDR3 comprises 16 residues.

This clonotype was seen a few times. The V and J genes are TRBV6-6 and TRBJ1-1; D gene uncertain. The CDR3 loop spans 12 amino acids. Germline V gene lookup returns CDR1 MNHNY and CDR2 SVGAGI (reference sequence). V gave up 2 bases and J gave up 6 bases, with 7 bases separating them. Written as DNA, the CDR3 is TGTGCCAGCAGTTACATAACGGCTGAAGCTTTCTTT. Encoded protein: CASSYITAEAFF.

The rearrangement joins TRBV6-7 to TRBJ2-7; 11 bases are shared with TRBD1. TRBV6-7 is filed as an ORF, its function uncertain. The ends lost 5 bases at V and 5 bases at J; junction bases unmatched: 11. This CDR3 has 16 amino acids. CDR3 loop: CASSPRDRGCGDEQYV. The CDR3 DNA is TGTGCCAGCAGTCCCCGGGACAGGGGGTGCGGGGACGAGCAGTACGTC.

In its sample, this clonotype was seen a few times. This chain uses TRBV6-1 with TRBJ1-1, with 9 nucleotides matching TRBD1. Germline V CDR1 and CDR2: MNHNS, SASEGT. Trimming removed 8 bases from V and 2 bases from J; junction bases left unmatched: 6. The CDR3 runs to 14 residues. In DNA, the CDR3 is TGTGCCAGCGGCCACAGGGGGCGTAACACTGAAGCTTTCTTT. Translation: CASGHRGRNTEAFF.

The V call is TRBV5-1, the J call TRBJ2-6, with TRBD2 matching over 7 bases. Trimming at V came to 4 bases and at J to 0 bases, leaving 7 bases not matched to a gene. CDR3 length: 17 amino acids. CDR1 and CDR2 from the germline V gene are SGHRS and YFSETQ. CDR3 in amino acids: CASSERDLRSGANVLTF. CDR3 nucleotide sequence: TGCGCCAGCAGCGAGCGGGACCTTCGCTCTGGGGCCAACGTCCTGACTTTC. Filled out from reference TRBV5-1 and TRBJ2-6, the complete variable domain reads KAGVTQTPRYLIKTRGQQVTLSCSPISGHRSVSWYQQTPGQGLQFLFEYFSETQRNKGNFPGRFSGRQFSNSRSEMNVSTLELGDSALYLCASSERDLRSGANVLTFGAGSRLTVL.

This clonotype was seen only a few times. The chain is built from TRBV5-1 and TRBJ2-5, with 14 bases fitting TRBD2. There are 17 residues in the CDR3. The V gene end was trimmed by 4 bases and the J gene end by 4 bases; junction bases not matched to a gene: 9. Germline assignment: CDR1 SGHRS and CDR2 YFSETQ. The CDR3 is CASSRTGTSGSGETQYF. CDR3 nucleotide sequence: TGCGCCAGCAGCCGGACCGGGACTAGCGGGAGTGGAGAGACCCAGTACTTC.

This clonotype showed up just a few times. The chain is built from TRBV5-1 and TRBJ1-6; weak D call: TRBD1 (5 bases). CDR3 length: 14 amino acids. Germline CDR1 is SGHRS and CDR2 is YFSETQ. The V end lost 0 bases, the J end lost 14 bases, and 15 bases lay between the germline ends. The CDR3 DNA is TGCGCCAGCAGCTTGGGTGATGACAGTCAAGCCCTCCACTTT. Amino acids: CASSLGDDSQALHF.

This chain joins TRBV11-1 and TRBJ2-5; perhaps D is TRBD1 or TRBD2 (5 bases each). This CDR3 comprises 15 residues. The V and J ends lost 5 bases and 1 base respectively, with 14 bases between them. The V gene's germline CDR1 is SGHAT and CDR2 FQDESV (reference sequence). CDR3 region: CASSPRDRGQETQYF. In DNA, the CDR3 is TGTGCCAGCAGCCCCCGGGACCGCGGCCAAGAGACCCAGTACTTC.

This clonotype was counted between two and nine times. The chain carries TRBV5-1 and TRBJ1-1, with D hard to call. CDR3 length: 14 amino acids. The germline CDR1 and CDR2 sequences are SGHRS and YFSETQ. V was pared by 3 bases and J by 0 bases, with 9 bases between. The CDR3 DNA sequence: TGCGCCAGCAGCTCCTACCTGGTGAACACTGAAGCTTTCTTT. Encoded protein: CASSSYLVNTEAFF. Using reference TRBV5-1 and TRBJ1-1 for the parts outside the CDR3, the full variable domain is KAGVTQTPRYLIKTRGQQVTLSCSPISGHRSVSWYQQTPGQGLQFLFEYFSETQRNKGNFPGRFSGRQFSNSRSEMNVSTLELGDSALYLCASSSYLVNTEAFFGQGTRLTVV.

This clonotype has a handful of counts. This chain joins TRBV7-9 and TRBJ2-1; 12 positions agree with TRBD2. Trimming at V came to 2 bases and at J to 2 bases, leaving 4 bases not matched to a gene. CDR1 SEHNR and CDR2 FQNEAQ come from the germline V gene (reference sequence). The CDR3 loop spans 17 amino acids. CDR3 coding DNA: TGTGCCAGCAGCTTATATTCTAGCGGGAGGGCCTACAATGAGCAGTTCTTC. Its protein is CASSLYSSGRAYNEQFF.

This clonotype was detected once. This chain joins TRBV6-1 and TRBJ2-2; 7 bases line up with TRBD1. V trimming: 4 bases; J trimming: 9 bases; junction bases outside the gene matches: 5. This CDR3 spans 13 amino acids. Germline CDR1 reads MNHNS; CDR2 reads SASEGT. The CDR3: CASSVGGQRELFF. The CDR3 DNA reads TGTGCCAGCAGTGTAGGGGGACAGAGGGAGCTGTTTTTT.

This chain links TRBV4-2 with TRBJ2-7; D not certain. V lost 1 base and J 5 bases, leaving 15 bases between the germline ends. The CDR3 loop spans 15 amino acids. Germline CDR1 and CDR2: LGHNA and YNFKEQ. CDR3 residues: CASSQVSRSIHEQYF. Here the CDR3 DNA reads TGTGCCAGCAGCCAAGTTTCTCGGAGTATACACGAGCAGTACTTC.

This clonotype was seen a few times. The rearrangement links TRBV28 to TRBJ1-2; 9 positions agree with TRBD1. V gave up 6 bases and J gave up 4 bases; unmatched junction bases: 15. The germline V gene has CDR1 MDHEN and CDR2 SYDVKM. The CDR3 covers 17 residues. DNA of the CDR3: TGTGCCAGCAGGTCCGGGACAGGGACTATACGTACCTATGGCTACACCTTC. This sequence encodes CASRSGTGTIRTYGYTF.

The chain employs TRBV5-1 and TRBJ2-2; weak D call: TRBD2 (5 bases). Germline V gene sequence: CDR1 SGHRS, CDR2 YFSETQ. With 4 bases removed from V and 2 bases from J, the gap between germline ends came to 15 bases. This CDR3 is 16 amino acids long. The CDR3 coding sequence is TGCGCCAGCAGCCTAATTGAGCGGCCCAACACCGGGGAGCTGTTTTTT. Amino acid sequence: CASSLIERPNTGELFF.

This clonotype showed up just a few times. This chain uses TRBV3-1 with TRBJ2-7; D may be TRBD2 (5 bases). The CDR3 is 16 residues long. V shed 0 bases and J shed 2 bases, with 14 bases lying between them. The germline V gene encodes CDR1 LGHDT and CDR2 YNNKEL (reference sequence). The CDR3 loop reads CASSQERWELPYEQYV. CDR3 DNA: TGTGCCAGCAGCCAAGAGCGGTGGGAGTTACCCTACGAGCAGTACGTC.

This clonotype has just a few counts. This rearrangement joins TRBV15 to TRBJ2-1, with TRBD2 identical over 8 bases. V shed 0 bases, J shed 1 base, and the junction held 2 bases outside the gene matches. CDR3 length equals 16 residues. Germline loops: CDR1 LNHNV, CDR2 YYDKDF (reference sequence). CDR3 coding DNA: TGTGCCACCAGCAGAGAGACTAGCGAGTCCTACAATGAGCAGTTCTTC. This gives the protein CATSRETSESYNEQFF.

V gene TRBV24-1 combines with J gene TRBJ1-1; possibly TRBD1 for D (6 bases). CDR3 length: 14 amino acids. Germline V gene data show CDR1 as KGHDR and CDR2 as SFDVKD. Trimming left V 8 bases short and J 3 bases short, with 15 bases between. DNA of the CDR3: TGTGCCACCACCGCGCCAGGGGACCACACTGAAGCTTTCTTT. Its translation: CATTAPGDHTEAFF.

The CDR3 sequence: CASSPPTGAHENTEAFF. CDR3 sequence (DNA): TGTGCCAGCTCACCCCCGACAGGGGCCCATGAGAACACTGAAGCTTTCTTT. The chain is built from TRBV18 and TRBJ1-1, with 8 bases identical to TRBD1. Germline V gives CDR1 KGHSH, CDR2 LQKENI. The CDR3 runs 17 residues. V was pared by 3 bases and J by 1 base, with 10 bases of the junction left unmatched.